This T cell receptor beta chain was found in a study of cytotoxic CD8 clonotypes in ibrutinib-treated CLL. As for the study in general: Partial response was seen in 25 or so patients and complete response in 2; after median 68 months, approximately 15 stayed remitted, about 12 progressed.

CDR1 is SNHLY and CDR2 is FYNNEI in the germline V gene. The CDR3 consists of 14 residues. J lost 6 bases, V lost 4 bases, and 3 bases had no gene match. Measured with immunoSEQ multiplex PCR; TCRdb has only the in-frame clones, and not every one. The profile shows 40,000 or so clones, nearly 70% of them singletons. The sequence was collected from a human donor with chronic lymphocytic leukemia. This specimen consisted of PBMCs, obtained after 12 months of ibrutinib treatment. This rearrangement joins TRBV2 to TRBJ2-7; 13 bases line up with TRBD2. The CDR3 reads CASSAGLAGVEQYF. In DNA form, the CDR3 reads TGTGCCAGCAGTGCAGGACTAGCGGGAGTCGAGCAGTACTTC.